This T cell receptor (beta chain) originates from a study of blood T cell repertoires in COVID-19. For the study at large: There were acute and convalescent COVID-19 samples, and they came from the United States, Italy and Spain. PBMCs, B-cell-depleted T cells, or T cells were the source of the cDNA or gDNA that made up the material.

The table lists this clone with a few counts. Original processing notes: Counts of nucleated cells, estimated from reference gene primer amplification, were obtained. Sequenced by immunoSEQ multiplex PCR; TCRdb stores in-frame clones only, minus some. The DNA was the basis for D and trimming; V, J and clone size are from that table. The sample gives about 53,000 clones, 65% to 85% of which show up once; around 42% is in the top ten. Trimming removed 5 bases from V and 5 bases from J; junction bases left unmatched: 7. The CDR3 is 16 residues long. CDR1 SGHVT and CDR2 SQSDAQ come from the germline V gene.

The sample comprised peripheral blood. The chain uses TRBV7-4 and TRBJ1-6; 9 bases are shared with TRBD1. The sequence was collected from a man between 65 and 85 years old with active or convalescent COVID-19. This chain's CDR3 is CASSPRDRENNSPLHF. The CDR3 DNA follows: TGTGCCAGCAGCCCCCGGGACAGGGAAAATAATTCACCCCTCCACTTT.